Sequencing of this T cell receptor (beta chain) was carried out in a study of blood T cell repertoires in COVID-19. On the study more broadly: Donors in the United States, Italy and Spain gave samples during acute or convalescent COVID-19. T cells, B-cell-depleted T cells, or PBMCs supplied cDNA or gDNA.

V lost 1 base, J lost 7 bases, and 3 bases lay in between. This CDR3 has 11 amino acids. Using immunoSEQ multiplex PCR, the repertoire was profiled, and TCRdb retains in-frame clones only, with some absent. The sample gives about 120,000 clones, less than 90% of which show up once; around 8% is in the top ten. The chain recombines TRBV12-3 or TRBV12-4 with TRBJ2-3; D remains ambiguous. This clonotype was obtained from a man between 65 and 80 years old who had recovered from COVID-19. Source material: peripheral blood. CDR3 in amino acids: CASSLGHTQYF. The DNA of the CDR3 is TGTGCCAGCAGTTTAGGGCATACGCAGTATTTT.